What follows is one T cell receptor beta chain and its context. What it binds is unknown. This record comes from a study of T cell responses to AZD1222 COVID-19 vaccine. Study results and caveats: Two doses of AZD1222 preceded a rise in Spike-specific TCR breadth and depth.

TCRdb's table, derived via immunoSEQ multiplex PCR, lists solely in-frame clones and lacks some. Here the sample spans some 140,000 clones, 90% being singletons. This sequence was found in an adult in good health. The sequenced sample was peripheral blood, obtained on day 0 of AZD1222 vaccination.

The CDR3 coding sequence is TGTGCCAGCAGCCAAGATTACGGGGTGTTAAGCTACACCTTC. Protein: CASSQDYGVLSYTF. V gene TRBV3-1 (or the pseudogene TRBV3-2) combines with J gene TRBJ1-2; no clear D. Germline lookup yields CDR1 LGHDT and CDR2 YNNKEL (reference sequence). The V gene lost 0 bases and the J gene lost 9 bases, with 14 bases spanning the gap. The CDR3 length is 14 residues.